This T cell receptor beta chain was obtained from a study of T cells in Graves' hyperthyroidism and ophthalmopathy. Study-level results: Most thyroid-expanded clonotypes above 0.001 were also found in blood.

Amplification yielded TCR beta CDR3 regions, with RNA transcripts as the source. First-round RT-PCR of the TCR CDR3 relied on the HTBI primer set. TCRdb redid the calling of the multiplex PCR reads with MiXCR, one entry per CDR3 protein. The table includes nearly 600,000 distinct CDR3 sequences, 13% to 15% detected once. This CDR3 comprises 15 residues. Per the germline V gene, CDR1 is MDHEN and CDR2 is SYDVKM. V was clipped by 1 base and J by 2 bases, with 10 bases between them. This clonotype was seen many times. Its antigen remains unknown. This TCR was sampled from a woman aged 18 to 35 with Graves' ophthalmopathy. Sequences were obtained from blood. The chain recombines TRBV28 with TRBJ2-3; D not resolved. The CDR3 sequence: CASSLSRPITDTQYF. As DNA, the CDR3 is TGTGCCAGCAGTTTATCGCGGCCTATCACAGATACGCAGTATTTT.